The sequence of this T cell receptor (beta chain) was determined in a study of post-analysis software for immune sequencing data. Remarks on this clonotype: The target antigen is unknown.

Study-wide results and limits: Patients carried four or five TRBV segments more frequently than controls did, and TRBV5-6, TRBV5-1 and TRBV20-1 were among them.

Trimming cost V 3 bases and J 5 bases, with 13 bases left between them. The germline V gene has CDR1 SQVTM and CDR2 ANQGSEA. CDR3 size: 13 residues. TCR beta libraries were prepared from cDNA with unique molecular identifiers. TCRdb re-called the PCR reads through MiXCR, storing one row per CDR3 protein. The sample includes 400,000 to 500,000 distinct CDR3 sequences, approximately 42% of them seen just once. The sequence derives from a girl aged 2 to 9 with multiple sclerosis. Material: blood. The rearrangement joins TRBV29-1 to TRBJ1-1; a weak D match, TRBD1 (5 bases). CDR3 DNA sequence: TGCAGCGTTGATCGCAGGGTGCGGACTGAAGCTTTCTTT. This codes for CSVDRRVRTEAFF.